This T cell receptor beta chain came from a study of cytomegalovirus exposure and HLA in healthy donors. Study results and caveats: Common viral pathogens (according to a later analysis) appeared linked to several of the most significant clusters.

Concerning this clone itself: Its antigen is still unknown.

PCR amplification relied on 60 Vbeta primers (plus 13 Jbeta primers). The protocol was immunoSEQ multiplex PCR, while the TCRdb copy is restricted to in-frame clones and leaves out a portion. The table gives 40,000 to 65,000 clones; the top ten clones make up roughly 26% of it. The CDR3 consists of 13 residues. V gave up 5 bases and J gave up 2 bases, with 10 bases separating them. The germline gives CDR1 MDHEN, CDR2 SYDVKM. The chain combines TRBV28 with TRBJ2-7; D not resolved. The sequenced material came from PBMCs. This TCR derives from a man in his forties in good health and CMV-seropositive. CDR3 in DNA: TGTGCCAGCAGTCCCCCCCAGACCTACGAGCAGTACTTC. Translation gives CASSPPQTYEQYF.